The entry below describes one T cell receptor (beta chain). Regarding time point: pre-treatment sample, taken before nivolumab and TIL therapy. The libraries were made with immunoSEQ v3. Sequencing depth was 2 million to 2.5 million read pairs for survey level, about 5-6 million for deep. TCRdb's table, derived via immunoSEQ multiplex PCR, lists solely in-frame clones and lacks some. The sample consists of fewer than 65,000 clones, around four fifths of them appearing once. Deletions cut 2 bases from V and 9 bases from J, with 11 bases between. Germline V gene sequence: CDR1 ENHRY, CDR2 SYGVKD. The CDR3 runs 13 residues. The source of the sample is a study of TIL therapy for anti-PD-1-resistant metastatic lung cancer. Study background: Most patients had lung adenocarcinoma; a handful of tumors were EGFR-mutant, two ALK-rearranged; half smoked currently or formerly.

The chain combines TRBV10-3 with TRBJ2-4; D uncertain. This TCR was recovered from a person aged 30 to 80 with non-small cell lung cancer. This sample comprised blood, obtained at baseline. The CDR3 protein is CAISEPHLFIQYF. In nucleotides, the CDR3 is TGTGCCATCAGTGAGCCCCACCTCTTCATTCAGTACTTC.